This T cell receptor (beta chain) is drawn from a study of vaccination and CD4 T cells after COVID-19. About the study: Researchers treated cells with overlapping spike peptides taken from SARS-CoV-2, HCoV-NL63, HCoV-OC43 and HCoV-229E.

Treatment reported: approximately nine-day PBMC culture with coronavirus spike peptide pools or control peptides (ViraFEST assay). Harvesting of the unexposed donor's CD4+ T cells predated the COVID-19 pandemic (2011-2018). ViraFEST grew antigen-specific T cells using peptide pools, then sequenced TCRs. Each well received a few million PBMCs, cultured with 7.5 to 10 IU/ml IL-2 and 8 to 10 ug/ml peptide pools. This clonotype has just a few counts. Its specificity is unknown. The CDR3 is made up of 13 amino acids. The V end was cut by 3 bases, the J end by 1 base, with 9 bases between. CDR1 is DFQATT, CDR2 SNEGSKA, per germline (reference sequence). Cultured CD4+ T cell DNA underwent sequencing with the Oncomine TCR Beta short-read assay. Someone extracted genomic DNA from cultured CD4+ T cells. TCRdb reprocessed the PCR reads with MiXCR, giving one entry per CDR3 protein. The sample lists 10,000 or so distinct CDR3 sequences; approximately 31% were seen once.

What was sequenced was CD4+ T cells from blood, cultured in vitro. The clonotype was recovered from a human donor in good health. The rearrangement joins TRBV20-1 to TRBJ1-1; TRBD1 is a possible D gene (5 bases). The CDR3 DNA follows: TGCAGTGCTAGTAATACAGGGAACACTGAAGCTTTCTTT. Translating gives CSASNTGNTEAFF.